Shown below are 29 T cell receptor beta chains from a single sample sequenced in a study of blood T cell repertoires in COVID-19. Profiling relied on immunoSEQ multiplex PCR, and the TCRdb table lists in-frame clones only, not all of them. The sample carries around 150,000 clones, about three quarters recorded once. The sample was peripheral blood. The source of these receptors is a woman older than 75 with active or convalescent COVID-19.

V is TRBV30 and J is TRBJ1-6; the match to TRBD1 covers 9 bases. CDR3 length: 14 amino acids. V gave up 3 bases and J gave up 9 bases; unmatched junction bases: 6. Per the germline V gene, CDR1 is GTSNPN and CDR2 is SVGIG (reference sequence). This CDR3 reads CAWRAGTGFSPLHF. The CDR3 DNA reads as TGTGCCTGGAGGGCCGGGACAGGGTTTTCACCCCTCCACTTT.

The chain has TRBV6-5 and TRBJ2-1; 12 positions agree with TRBD2. The CDR3 runs to 15 residues. Germline V gene sequence: CDR1 MNHEY, CDR2 SVGAGI. Trimming removed 0 bases from V and 9 bases from J; junction bases left unmatched: 3. CDR3 sequence reads: CASSYSTSGGPEQFF. CDR3 sequence (DNA): TGTGCCAGCAGTTACTCGACTAGCGGGGGCCCTGAGCAGTTCTTC.

This clone was picked up many times. The chain has TRBV6-5 and TRBJ1-5; TRBD1 agrees at 9 bases. CDR3 length: 15 amino acids. Germline V CDR1 and CDR2: MNHEY, SVGAGI. V shed 2 bases and J 3 bases; nucleotides not matched to a gene: 2. In DNA, the CDR3 is TGTGCCAGCAGTTACGACAGGGGGACCAATCAGCCCCAGCATTTT. This gives the protein CASSYDRGTNQPQHF.

The sample holds a few counts of this clone. The chain has TRBV3-1 (or the pseudogene TRBV3-2) and TRBJ1-6, with 8 bases aligning to TRBD1. J was trimmed by 6 bases and V by 0 bases; bases with no gene match: 22. The CDR3 totals 22 residues. Germline V gene data show CDR1 as LGHDT and CDR2 as YNNKEL (reference sequence). For the CDR3, the DNA is TGTGCCAGCAGCCAAGAACACTTCTTCCCGGGACAGGTGGGGTTGGGTAATTCACCCCTCCACTTT. Protein product: CASSQEHFFPGQVGLGNSPLHF.

The chain is built from TRBV28 and TRBJ2-7; 9 nucleotides align to TRBD1. The CDR3 contains 14 residues. Germline CDR1 is MDHEN and CDR2 is SYDVKM. V shed 6 bases, J shed 0 bases, and the junction held 3 bases outside the gene matches. This CDR3 is CASSKTGGSYEQYF. The CDR3 region has the DNA TGTGCCAGCAGCAAGACAGGGGGCTCCTACGAGCAGTACTTC.

The chain is built from TRBV6-1 and TRBJ2-6; D is ambiguous. CDR1 and CDR2 (germline): MNHNS, SASEGT. CDR3 length equals 18 residues. The V and J ends lost 3 bases and 0 bases respectively, with 15 bases between them. This CDR3 is CASSDFGQVYSGANVLTF. The CDR3 nucleotides read TGTGCCAGCAGTGACTTTGGGCAGGTGTACTCTGGGGCCAACGTCCTGACTTTC.

This chain uses TRBV19 with TRBJ1-1; D not resolved. CDR3 length: 13 amino acids. V was trimmed by 7 bases and J by 2 bases, leaving 11 bases between them. From germline, CDR1 is LNHDA and CDR2 SQIVND (reference sequence). In nucleotides, the CDR3 is TGTGCCAGTATGGCATCCCTTAACACTGAAGCTTTCTTT. This codes for CASMASLNTEAFF.

This clone was seen ten or more times. The chain recombines TRBV27 with TRBJ1-5, with D tentatively TRBD1 (6 bases). This CDR3 is 13 amino acids long. V gave up 7 bases and J gave up 10 bases, with 17 bases separating them. Germline CDR1 is MNHEY and CDR2 is SMNVEV (reference sequence). The CDR3 DNA follows: TGTGCCAGCACGTATCGGGACACCGTCCCCCAGCATTTT. It translates to CASTYRDTVPQHF.

Written as DNA, the CDR3 is TGTGCCAGCAGCTTGACAGGGGCGGTCAATCAGCCCCAGCATTTT. It translates to CASSLTGAVNQPQHF. This chain joins TRBV5-5 and TRBJ1-5; TRBD1 matches at 7 bases. CDR3 size: 15 residues. V was clipped by 1 base and J by 3 bases; unmatched bases: 4. Germline CDR1 reads SGHKS; CDR2 reads YYEKEE (reference sequence).

The chain has TRBV29-1 and TRBJ2-3; 7 nucleotides align to TRBD1. Germline V lookup: CDR1 SQVTM, CDR2 ANQGSEA. The ends lost 7 bases at V and 13 bases at J; junction bases unmatched: 14. The CDR3 has 12 amino acids. CDR3 sequence (DNA): TGCAGCGCGTCCCGGGACAGCCCACGGGAGTATTTT. The encoded protein is CSASRDSPREYF.

This clone has just a few counts. This chain connects TRBV19 to TRBJ2-1, with TRBD2 identical over 11 bases. Trimming took 1 base from V and 5 from J; bases not matched to a gene: 4. Germline loops: CDR1 LNHDA, CDR2 SQIVND (reference sequence). The CDR3 sequence is 16 residues long. As DNA, the CDR3 is TGTGCCAGTAGTATAGGGGCTAGCGGGGGGAACAATGAGCAGTTCTTC. This sequence encodes CASSIGASGGNNEQFF. The entire variable domain, with the rest obtained from reference TRBV19 and TRBJ2-1, is as follows: DGGITQSPKYLFRKEGQNVTLSCEQNLNHDAMYWYRQDPGQGLRLIYYSQIVNDFQKGDIAEGYSVSREKKESFPLTVTSAQKNPTAFYLCASSIGASGGNNEQFFGPGTRLTVL.

The chain employs TRBV2 and TRBJ2-5; TRBD2 matches 7 bases. This CDR3 contains 14 residues. The J segment lost 1 base and the V segment lost 8 bases, leaving 7 bases of the junction unmatched. Per the germline V gene, CDR1 is SNHLY and CDR2 is FYNNEI. CDR3 nucleotides: TGTGCCAGCGTCCGGGGGGAGCTCCAAGAGACCCAGTACTTC. It encodes CASVRGELQETQYF.

V is TRBV7-8 and J is TRBJ1-6, with 9 bases identical to TRBD1. The CDR3 extends over 16 amino acids. Germline CDR1 and CDR2: SGHVS and FQNEAQ. The trim removed 8 bases at V and 3 bases at J, leaving 8 bases unmatched. CDR3 protein: CASSWTGDVYNSPLHF. The CDR3 DNA sequence: TGTGCCAGCTCCTGGACAGGGGATGTCTATAATTCACCCCTCCACTTT. The complete variable domain, with remaining parts taken from reference TRBV7-8 and TRBJ1-6, reads GAGVSQSPRYKVAKRGQDVALRCDPISGHVSLFWYQQALGQGPEFLTYFQNEAQLDKSGLPSDRFFAERPEGSVSTLKIQRTQQEDSAVYLCASSWTGDVYNSPLHFGNGTRLTVT.

The V call is TRBV5-1, the J call TRBJ2-2, with 10 bases lining up with TRBD1. Trimming removed 6 bases from V and 7 bases from J; junction bases left unmatched: 3. The CDR3 contains 13 residues. Germline loops: CDR1 SGHRS, CDR2 YFSETQ. This CDR3 is CASTGTGVGELFF. DNA of the CDR3: TGCGCCAGCACTGGGACAGGGGTCGGGGAGCTGTTTTTT.

The rearrangement uses TRBV30 and TRBJ1-3, with unresolved D. V gave up 0 bases and J gave up 4 bases, with 10 bases separating them. The CDR3 runs to 14 residues. Germline V CDR1 and CDR2: GTSNPN, SVGIG (reference sequence). In DNA form, the CDR3 reads TGTGCCTGGAGTGTGAGGGCGGGAGGAAACACCATATATTTT. It codes for CAWSVRAGGNTIYF.

The chain uses TRBV2 and TRBJ1-1; tentatively, D is TRBD1 (5 bases). Trimming shortened V by 7 bases and J by 6 bases, and 18 bases separated the two germline ends. In germline, CDR1 is SNHLY, CDR2 FYNNEI. The CDR3 sequence is 14 residues long. The CDR3 here is CASTPVGRVSEAFF. CDR3 in DNA: TGTGCCAGCACCCCGGTGGGGCGAGTATCTGAAGCTTTCTTT.

The chain employs TRBV4-3 and TRBJ1-5; the D is unclear. Trimming pared 0 bases from V and 6 bases from J, leaving 12 bases between. The V gene's germline CDR1 is LGHNA and CDR2 YSLEER. The CDR3 extends over 15 amino acids. DNA for the CDR3: TGCGCCAGCAGCCAAGACCCCGGGGAGCTTCAGCCCCAGCATTTT. Translated: CASSQDPGELQPQHF.

The genes are TRBV5-6 and TRBJ2-7; D unresolved. Looked up from germline, CDR1 is SGHDT and CDR2 is YYEEEE. Trimming removed 0 bases at V and 1 base at J, with 5 bases between. CDR3 length equals 13 residues. The CDR3 sequence is CASSLGASYEQYF. CDR3 nucleotide sequence: TGTGCCAGCAGCTTGGGGGCTTCCTACGAGCAGTACTTC.

This sequence joins TRBV5-4 and TRBJ2-3, with D tentatively TRBD2 (7 bases). The CDR3 extends over 17 amino acids. The V end was cut by 4 bases, the J end by 1 base, with 19 bases between. The germline V gene encodes CDR1 SGHNT and CDR2 YYREEE (reference sequence). The CDR3 nucleotides read TGTGCCAGCAGCGGGGGGGGCGGGACCTTCCGCACAGATACGCAGTATTTT. This translates into CASSGGGGTFRTDTQYF.

This clone came up a few times. The same CDR3 can be traced to other DNA sequences in this sample. The gene calls are TRBV7-9 and TRBJ2-7; 8 bases fit TRBD1. The CDR3 is 14 residues long. V shed 5 bases and J 3 bases; nucleotides not matched to a gene: 6. Germline-derived CDR1 and CDR2 are SEHNR and FQNEAQ (reference sequence). CDR3 DNA sequence: TGTGCCAGCAGCCATCGGGACAGGAACTACGAGCAGTACTTC. Its protein product is CASSHRDRNYEQYF. The whole variable domain, filled in from reference TRBV7-9 and TRBJ2-7, reads DTGVSQNPRHKITKRGQNVTFRCDPISEHNRLYWYRQTLGQGPEFLTYFQNEAQLEKSRLLSDRFSAERPKGSFSTLEIQRTEQGDSAMYLCASSHRDRNYEQYFGPGTRLTVT.

This sequence joins TRBV2 and TRBJ1-4; no definite D call. The CDR3 is 13 amino acids. CDR1 SNHLY and CDR2 FYNNEI come from the germline V gene. Trimming pared 4 bases from V and 6 bases from J, leaving 9 bases between. For the CDR3, the DNA is TGTGCCAGCAGTGGAGCAGCCTATGAAAAACTGTTTTTT. It yields the protein CASSGAAYEKLFF. Variable domain in full (rest from reference TRBV2 and TRBJ1-4): EPEVTQTPSHQVTQMGQEVILRCVPISNHLYFYWYRQILGQKVEFLVSFYNNEISEKSEIFDDQFSVERPDGSNFTLKIRSTKLEDSAMYFCASSGAAYEKLFFGSGTQLSVL.

This clone was detected a few times. The chain links TRBV18 to TRBJ2-2; 7 bases are a match to TRBD2. J gave up 6 bases and V 5 bases, and 6 bases lay outside the gene matches. The CDR3 spans 14 residues. Germline V gene data show CDR1 as KGHSH and CDR2 as LQKENI. CDR3 in DNA: TGTGCCAGCTCAGCAACTAGCGAGTCCGGGGAGCTGTTTTTT. Amino acids: CASSATSESGELFF.

The chain uses TRBV5-1 and TRBJ2-5; tentative D call: TRBD2 (6 bases). The CDR3 covers 16 residues. CDR1 and CDR2 (germline): SGHRS, YFSETQ. Trimming stripped 5 bases from V and 1 base from J, with 18 bases between. CDR3 loop: CASRSFGGPVQETQYF. The DNA of the CDR3 is TGCGCCAGCAGGTCTTTCGGGGGACCCGTCCAAGAGACCCAGTACTTC.

The J gene is TRBJ1-1, the V gene TRBV19; possibly TRBD1 for D (5 bases). This CDR3 region has 15 residues. Trimming removed 5 bases at V and 0 bases at J, with 13 bases between. Germline V gene lookup returns CDR1 LNHDA and CDR2 SQIVND (reference sequence). Here the CDR3 DNA reads TGTGCCAGTAGTCCGGACGGGGGGATGAACACTGAAGCTTTCTTT. Protein sequence: CASSPDGGMNTEAFF.

The rearrangement uses TRBV6-2 or TRBV6-3 and TRBJ1-5; D unresolved. Per germline, CDR1 MNHEY and CDR2 SVGEGT. The CDR3 length is 15 residues. Trimming left V 2 bases short and J 0 bases short, with 8 bases between. In nucleotides, the CDR3 is TGTGCCAGCAGTTACATGGGCCATAGCAATCAGCCCCAGCATTTT. This translates into CASSYMGHSNQPQHF.

The chain employs TRBV28 and TRBJ1-1; 7 bases fit TRBD1. The V segment lost 5 bases and the J segment 8 bases; nucleotides outside the gene matches: 11. Germline CDR1 is MDHEN and CDR2 is SYDVKM. This CDR3 comprises 14 residues. The CDR3 loop is CASSLTTGTAEAFF. The CDR3 nucleotides are TGTGCCAGCAGTCTGACAACCGGGACAGCGGAAGCTTTCTTT.

The rearrangement links TRBV19 to TRBJ1-1, with 8 nucleotides matching TRBD1. This CDR3 contains 15 residues. The V segment lost 7 bases and the J segment 3 bases; nucleotides outside the gene matches: 10. Per germline, CDR1 LNHDA and CDR2 SQIVND (reference sequence). The CDR3 region is CASNRPGQAHTEAFF. The DNA for the CDR3 is TGTGCCAGTAACCGACCGGGACAGGCTCACACTGAAGCTTTCTTT.

J is TRBJ1-1 and V is TRBV7-9; 8 nucleotides line up with TRBD1. The trim removed 5 bases at V and 0 bases at J, leaving 5 bases unmatched. Germline V gene lookup returns CDR1 SEHNR and CDR2 FQNEAQ (reference sequence). CDR3 size: 15 residues. In nucleotides, the CDR3 is TGTGCCAGCAGCCCGAGGACAGGGTTGAACACTGAAGCTTTCTTT. Protein sequence: CASSPRTGLNTEAFF.

The chain is built from TRBV28 and TRBJ2-1, with 10 bases that match TRBD1. The V and J ends lost 3 bases and 6 bases, in that order; junction bases with no gene match: 8. Per germline, CDR1 MDHEN and CDR2 SYDVKM. The CDR3 contains 16 residues. The CDR3: CASSFGGQGVRNEQFF. CDR3 DNA sequence: TGTGCCAGCAGTTTTGGCGGACAGGGGGTCCGCAATGAGCAGTTCTTC.